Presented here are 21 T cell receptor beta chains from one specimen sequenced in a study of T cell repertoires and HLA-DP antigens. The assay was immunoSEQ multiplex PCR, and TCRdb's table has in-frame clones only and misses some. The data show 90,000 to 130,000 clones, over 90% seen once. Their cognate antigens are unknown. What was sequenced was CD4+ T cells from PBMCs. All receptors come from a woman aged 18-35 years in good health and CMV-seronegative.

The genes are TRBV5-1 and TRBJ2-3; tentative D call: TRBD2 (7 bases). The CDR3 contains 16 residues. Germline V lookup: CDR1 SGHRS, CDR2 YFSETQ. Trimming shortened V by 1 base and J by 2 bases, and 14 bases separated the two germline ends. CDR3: CASSLMGAGVTDTQYF. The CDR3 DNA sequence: TGCGCCAGCAGCTTGATGGGGGCGGGAGTCACAGATACGCAGTATTTT.

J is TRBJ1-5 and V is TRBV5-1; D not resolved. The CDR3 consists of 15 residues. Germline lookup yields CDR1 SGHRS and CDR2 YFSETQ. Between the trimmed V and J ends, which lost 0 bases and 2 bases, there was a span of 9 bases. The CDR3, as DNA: TGCGCCAGCAGCTTGGCGGGGTACGGCAATCAGCCCCAGCATTTT. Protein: CASSLAGYGNQPQHF.

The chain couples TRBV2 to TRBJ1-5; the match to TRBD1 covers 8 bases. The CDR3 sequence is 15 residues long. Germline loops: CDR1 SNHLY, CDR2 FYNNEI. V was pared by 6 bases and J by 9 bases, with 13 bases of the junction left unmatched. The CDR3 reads CASRSIVQGVGPQHF. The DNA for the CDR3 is TGTGCCAGCAGAAGCATCGTACAGGGGGTAGGGCCCCAGCATTTT.

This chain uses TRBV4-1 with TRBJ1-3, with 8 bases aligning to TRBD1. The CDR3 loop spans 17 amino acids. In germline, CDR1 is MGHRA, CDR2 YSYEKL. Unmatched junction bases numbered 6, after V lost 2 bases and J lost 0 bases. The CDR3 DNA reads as TGCGCCAGCAGCCAATTTGGACAGGGCCTCTCTGGAAACACCATATATTTT. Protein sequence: CASSQFGQGLSGNTIYF.

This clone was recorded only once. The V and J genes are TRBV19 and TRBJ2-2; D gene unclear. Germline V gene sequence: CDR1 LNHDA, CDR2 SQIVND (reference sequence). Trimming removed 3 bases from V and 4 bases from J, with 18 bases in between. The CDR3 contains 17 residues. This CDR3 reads CASSIYRVRAGTGELFF. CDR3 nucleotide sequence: TGTGCCAGTAGTATTTATAGGGTCCGAGCTGGCACCGGGGAGCTGTTTTTT. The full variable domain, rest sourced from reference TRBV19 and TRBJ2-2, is DGGITQSPKYLFRKEGQNVTLSCEQNLNHDAMYWYRQDPGQGLRLIYYSQIVNDFQKGDIAEGYSVSREKKESFPLTVTSAQKNPTAFYLCASSIYRVRAGTGELFFGEGSRLTVL.

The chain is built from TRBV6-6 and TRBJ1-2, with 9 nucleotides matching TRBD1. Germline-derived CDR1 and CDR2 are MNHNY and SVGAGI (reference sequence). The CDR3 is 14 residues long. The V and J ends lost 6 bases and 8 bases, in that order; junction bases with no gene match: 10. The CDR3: CASSYDGTGRGYTF. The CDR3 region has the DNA TGTGCCAGCAGCTACGATGGGACAGGGAGAGGCTACACCTTC.

CDR3 DNA sequence: TGCAGCGTTGCCCTCAGGACAAGAAATGAAAAACTGTTTTTT. Translation gives CSVALRTRNEKLFF. The chain employs TRBV29-1 and TRBJ1-4; perhaps TRBD1 as D (5 bases). V was cut by 4 bases and J by 5 bases, with 14 bases left in between. The length of the CDR3 is 14 residues. Germline V lookup: CDR1 SQVTM, CDR2 ANQGSEA.

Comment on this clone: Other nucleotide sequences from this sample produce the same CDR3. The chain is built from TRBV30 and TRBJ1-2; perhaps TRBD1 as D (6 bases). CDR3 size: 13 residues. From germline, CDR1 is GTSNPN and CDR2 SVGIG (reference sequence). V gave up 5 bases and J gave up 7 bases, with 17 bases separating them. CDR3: CAWEWGQGGGYTF. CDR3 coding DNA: TGTGCCTGGGAATGGGGGCAAGGGGGTGGCTACACCTTC.

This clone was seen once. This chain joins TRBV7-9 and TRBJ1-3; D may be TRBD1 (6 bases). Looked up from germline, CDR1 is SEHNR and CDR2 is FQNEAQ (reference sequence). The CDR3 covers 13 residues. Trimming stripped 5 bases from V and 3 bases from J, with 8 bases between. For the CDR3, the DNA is TGTGCCAGCAGCCGGACAGATGGAAACACCATATATTTT. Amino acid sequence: CASSRTDGNTIYF. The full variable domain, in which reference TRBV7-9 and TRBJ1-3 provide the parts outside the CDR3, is DTGVSQNPRHKITKRGQNVTFRCDPISEHNRLYWYRQTLGQGPEFLTYFQNEAQLEKSRLLSDRFSAERPKGSFSTLEIQRTEQGDSAMYLCASSRTDGNTIYFGEGSWLTVV.

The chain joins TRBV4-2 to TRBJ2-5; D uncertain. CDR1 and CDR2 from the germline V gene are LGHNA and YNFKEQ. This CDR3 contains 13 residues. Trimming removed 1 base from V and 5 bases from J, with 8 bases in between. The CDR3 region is CASSQVRAETQYF. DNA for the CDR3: TGTGCCAGCAGCCAAGTTAGGGCTGAGACCCAGTACTTC.

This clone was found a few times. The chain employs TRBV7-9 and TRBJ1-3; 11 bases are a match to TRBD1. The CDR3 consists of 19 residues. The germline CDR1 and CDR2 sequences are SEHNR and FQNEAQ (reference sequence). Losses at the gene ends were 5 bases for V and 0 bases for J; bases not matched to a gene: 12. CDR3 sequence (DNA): TGTGCCAGCAGCCCGAGGACAGGGGGCCCGACATTCTCTGGAAACACCATATATTTT. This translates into CASSPRTGGPTFSGNTIYF.

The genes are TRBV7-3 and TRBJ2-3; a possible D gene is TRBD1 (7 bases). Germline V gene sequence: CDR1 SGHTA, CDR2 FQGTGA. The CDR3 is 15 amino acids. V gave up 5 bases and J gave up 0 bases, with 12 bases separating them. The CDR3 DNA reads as TGTGCCAGCAGCCTCCAGGGGGGAAGCACAGATACGCAGTATTTT. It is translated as CASSLQGGSTDTQYF.

The DNA for the CDR3 is TGTGCCAGCAGCGGAAGGGGGGGCCCTCCTGCTGGGGCCAACGTCCTGACTTTC. Translated, it gives CASSGRGGPPAGANVLTF. The chain has TRBV7-3 and TRBJ2-6, with D perhaps TRBD2 (7 bases). Germline CDR1 SGHTA, CDR2 FQGTGA. The CDR3 is 18 amino acids. The V and J ends lost 5 bases and 2 bases respectively, with 19 bases between them.

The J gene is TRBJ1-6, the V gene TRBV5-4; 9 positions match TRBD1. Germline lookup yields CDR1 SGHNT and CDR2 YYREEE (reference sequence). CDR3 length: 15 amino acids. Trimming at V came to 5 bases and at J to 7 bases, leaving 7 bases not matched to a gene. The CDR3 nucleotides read TGTGCCAGCAGACCTAGACAGGGGGTGAATTCACCCCTCCACTTT. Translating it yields CASRPRQGVNSPLHF.

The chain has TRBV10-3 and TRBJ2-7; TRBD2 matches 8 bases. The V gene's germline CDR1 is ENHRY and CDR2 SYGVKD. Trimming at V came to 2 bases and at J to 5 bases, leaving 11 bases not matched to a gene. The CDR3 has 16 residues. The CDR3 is CAISEARSGGGDEQYF. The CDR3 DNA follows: TGTGCCATCAGTGAGGCCAGAAGCGGGGGAGGCGACGAGCAGTACTTC.

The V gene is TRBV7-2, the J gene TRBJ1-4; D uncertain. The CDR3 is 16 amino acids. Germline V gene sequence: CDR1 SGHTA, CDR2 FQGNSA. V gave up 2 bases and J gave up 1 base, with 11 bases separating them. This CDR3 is CASSLQPQGTNEKLFF. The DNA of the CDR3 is TGTGCCAGCAGCTTACAACCCCAAGGAACTAATGAAAAACTGTTTTTT.

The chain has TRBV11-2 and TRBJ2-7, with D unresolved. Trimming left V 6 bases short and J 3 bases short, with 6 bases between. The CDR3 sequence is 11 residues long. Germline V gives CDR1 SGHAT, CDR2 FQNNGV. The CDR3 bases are TGTGCCAGCAGTTCGATCTACGAGCAGTACTTC. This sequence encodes CASSSIYEQYF.

CDR3 sequence reads: CASSERSSGSYEQYF. CDR3 coding DNA: TGTGCCAGCAGCGAACGAAGTAGCGGGAGTTACGAGCAGTACTTC. The chain couples TRBV6-1 to TRBJ2-7, with 9 bases identical to TRBD2. CDR3 length equals 15 residues. V was pared by 6 bases and J by 4 bases, with 10 bases of the junction left unmatched. CDR1 MNHNS and CDR2 SASEGT come from the germline V gene.

The CDR3 here is CASSRVRGADTGELFF. The CDR3 DNA is TGTGCCAGCAGCCGAGTGAGGGGGGCGGACACCGGGGAGCTGTTTTTT. The rearrangement uses TRBV5-4 and TRBJ2-2; D could derive from TRBD1 or TRBD2 (6 bases each). Trimming removed 4 bases at V and 3 bases at J, with 16 bases between. Germline CDR1 reads SGHNT; CDR2 reads YYREEE (reference sequence). The length of the CDR3 is 16 residues.

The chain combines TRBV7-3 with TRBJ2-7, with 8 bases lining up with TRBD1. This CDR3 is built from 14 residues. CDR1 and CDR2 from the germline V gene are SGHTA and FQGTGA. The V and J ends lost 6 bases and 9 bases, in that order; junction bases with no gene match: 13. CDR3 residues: CASSIGDSTGVQYF. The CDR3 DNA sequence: TGTGCCAGCAGTATAGGGGATTCGACAGGGGTGCAGTACTTC.

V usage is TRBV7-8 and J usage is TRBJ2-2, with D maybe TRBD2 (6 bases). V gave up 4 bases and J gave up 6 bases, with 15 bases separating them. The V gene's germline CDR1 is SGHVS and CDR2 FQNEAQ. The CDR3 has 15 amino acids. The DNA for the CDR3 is TGTGCCAGCAGCTCCGGTCGGGGGTGGGCCGGGGAGCTGTTTTTT. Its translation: CASSSGRGWAGELFF.